A single sample gave rise to the 12 T cell receptor beta chains below, sequenced in a study of type 1 and type 2 diabetes patients. Amplification started from genomic DNA. Amplification of the beta chain CDR3 used 30 forward and 13 reverse multiplex primers. TCRdb re-called the multiplex PCR reads through MiXCR, storing one row per CDR3 protein. This table holds more than 250,000 distinct CDR3 sequences, roughly 48% found once. The sample was peripheral blood mononuclear cells (PBMCs). The origin of the receptors is a man aged 18-30 years with type 2 diabetes.

Worth noting for this clonotype: At one end the junction does not follow the germline gene, possibly because of a read error. The chain employs TRBV30 and TRBJ2-7; either TRBD1 or TRBD2 may fit D (6 bases each). CDR1 is GTSNPN and CDR2 is SVGIG in the germline V gene (reference sequence). The CDR3 totals 14 residues. In DNA form, the CDR3 reads TGTGCCTGGAGTGTATCCGGGGGCGGCTACGAGCAGCACTTC. Protein: CAWSVSGGGYEQHF.

About this clonotype itself: A much larger clone differs by one base, so this may be a read error. This rearrangement joins TRBV10-1 to TRBJ1-1, with D perhaps matching TRBD1 (5 bases). The CDR3 runs to 13 residues. Per germline, CDR1 WNHNN and CDR2 SYGVQD (reference sequence). V lost 3 bases and J 4 bases, leaving 9 bases between the germline ends. The CDR3 loop reads CASSDGQGTEAFF. CDR3 sequence (DNA): TGCGCCAGCAGTGACGGTCAGGGCACTGAAGCTTTCTTT.

The chain has TRBV9 and TRBJ2-1; maybe TRBD2 (7 bases). The CDR3 spans 19 residues. V was cut by 0 bases and J by 0 bases, with 19 bases left in between. Germline V lookup: CDR1 SGDLS, CDR2 YYNGEE. CDR3 protein: CASSVVGGGSDSSYNEQFF. In DNA form, the CDR3 reads TGTGCCAGCAGCGTAGTAGGGGGGGGAAGCGACAGCTCCTACAATGAGCAGTTCTTC. Using reference TRBV9 and TRBJ2-1 for the parts outside the CDR3, the full variable domain is DSGVTQTPKHLITATGQRVTLRCSPRSGDLSVYWYQQSLDQGLQFLIQYYNGEERAKGNILERFSAQQFPDLHSELNLSSLELGDSALYFCASSVVGGGSDSSYNEQFFGPGTRLTVL.

In its sample, this clonotype was seen once. The junction and the germline gene differ at one end; a read error may be behind it. The chain employs TRBV7-6 and TRBJ2-5; a possible D gene is TRBD2 (6 bases). The DNA end lines up better with TRBJ2-7; the J call may be wrong. The CDR3 is 13 residues long. The germline V gene has CDR1 SGHVS and CDR2 FNYEAQ. CDR3 DNA: TGTGCCAGCAGCCTCGGACTATCCTCCGAGCAGTACTTC. Translating it yields CASSLGLSSEQYF.

The DNA for the CDR3 is TGTGCCATCAGTGACGAGGGGACCTATGGCTACACCTTC. Translation gives CAISDEGTYGYTF. The genes are TRBV10-3 and TRBJ1-2; D might be TRBD1 (5 bases). Germline CDR1 ENHRY, CDR2 SYGVKD. V was shortened by 3 bases and J by 4 bases, with 9 bases between the two germline ends. CDR3 size: 13 residues.

This sequence joins TRBV6-6 and TRBJ2-7; tentative D call: TRBD2 (5 bases). The CDR3 spans 13 residues. The V gene lost 5 bases and the J gene lost 4 bases, with 12 bases spanning the gap. Germline values: CDR1 MNHNY, CDR2 SVGAGI (reference sequence). The CDR3 region is CASSEEGKYEQYF. Here the CDR3 DNA reads TGTGCCAGCAGTGAAGAGGGAAAATACGAGCAGTACTTC.

The chain recombines TRBV20-1 with TRBJ2-7; 8 bases fit TRBD2. The trim removed 0 bases at V and 3 bases at J, leaving 10 bases unmatched. Germline CDR1 and CDR2: DFQATT and SNEGSKA (reference sequence). This CDR3 region has 16 residues. Written as DNA, the CDR3 is TGCAGTGCTAGAGATTGGAGTACTAGCGGTTACTACGAGCAGTACTTC. This translates into CSARDWSTSGYYEQYF.

This chain joins TRBV27 and TRBJ1-1; D gene unclear. Germline V lookup: CDR1 MNHEY, CDR2 SMNVEV (reference sequence). The CDR3 consists of 15 residues. Trimming left V 6 bases short and J 8 bases short, with 22 bases between. As DNA, the CDR3 is TGTGCCAGCAGCCAAGTTCGGTCTGGGCAGAGAGAAGCTTTCTTT. Its protein is CASSQVRSGQREAFF.

This sequence joins TRBV6-6 and TRBJ2-3; D possibly uses TRBD1 or TRBD2 (6 bases each). The ends were cut back, 7 bases at V and 2 bases at J, with 16 bases in the middle. In germline, CDR1 is MNHNY, CDR2 SVGAGI (reference sequence). The CDR3 runs to 15 residues. CDR3 sequence: CASIRRGSNTDTQYF. The CDR3 nucleotides read TGTGCCAGCATCCGGAGGGGGTCTAACACAGATACGCAGTATTTT.

This clonotype was seen ten or more times. The CDR3 here is CASSFPSPYEQYF. CDR3 nucleotides: TGTGCCAGCAGTTTTCCTAGCCCCTACGAGCAGTACTTC. The V gene is TRBV28, the J gene TRBJ2-7; a weak D match, TRBD2 (5 bases). V shed 3 bases and J shed 2 bases, with 8 bases lying between them. The CDR3 runs 13 residues. CDR1 is MDHEN and CDR2 is SYDVKM in the germline V gene.

V and J are TRBV2 and TRBJ2-7, with D tentatively TRBD1 or TRBD2 (6 bases each). Germline V gene lookup returns CDR1 SNHLY and CDR2 FYNNEI. This CDR3 has 12 amino acids. Here the CDR3 reads CAGGQGNYEQYF. The DNA for the CDR3 is TGTGCTGGGGGGCAGGGGAATTACGAGCAGTACTTC.

This clonotype was seen a handful of times. The V call is TRBV28, the J call TRBJ1-6, with 7 bases fitting TRBD1. The germline gives CDR1 MDHEN, CDR2 SYDVKM. The CDR3 runs 15 residues. V lost 3 bases to trimming and J lost 7 bases; unmatched junction nucleotides: 6. CDR3 region: CASSLIGQENSPLHF. In DNA form, the CDR3 reads TGTGCCAGCAGTTTGATCGGACAGGAGAATTCACCCCTCCACTTT. The full variable domain, completed using reference TRBV28 and TRBJ1-6, is DVKVTQSSRYLVKRTGEKVFLECVQDMDHENMFWYRQDPGLGLRLIYFSYDVKMKEKGDIPEGYSVSREKKERFSLILESASTNQTSMYLCASSLIGQENSPLHFGNGTRLTVT.